This T cell receptor (beta chain) was recorded in a study of metastatic and nonmetastatic thyroid tumors. About the research overall: Blood and tumor or nodule tissue repertoires from malignant and benign thyroid patients were compared. Findings and limits, study-wide: Reports indicated that malignant thyroid tumors showed significantly higher TCR beta diversity than benign nodules did, in blood and tumor.

The ends lost 5 bases at V and 9 bases at J; junction bases unmatched: 12. In germline, CDR1 is MNHEY, CDR2 SMNVEV (reference sequence). CDR3 length equals 15 residues. In this sample, this clone turned up a few times. The antigen is not known. Original methodology: Across clinicopathological groups, CDR3 differences served as the basis for building a distant-metastasis classifier for papillary thyroid cancer. TCRdb used MiXCR to call clones anew from the PCR reads. None of the V and J calls come from the authors' own analysis; TCRdb made them. The table has about 19,000 clones, 30% to 40% seen once. Patients were all untreated before their thyroid surgery.

This receptor was identified in a male donor with papillary thyroid cancer or a benign thyroid nodule (not recorded which). Some clones in this sample may be carry-over from other donors' samples. Sequencing was done on a sample of tumor tissue. The chain links TRBV27 to TRBJ2-1; 8 bases match TRBD2. This CDR3 is CASSRVVGRASEQFF. The DNA of the CDR3 is TGTGCCAGCAGTAGGGTGGTCGGGAGGGCCTCTGAGCAGTTCTTC.